This passage covers 21 T cell receptor beta chains from one sample sequenced in a study of long-term antiretroviral therapy in people with HIV. Survey-level resolution applied to immunoSEQ assay v3.0. Clones were read by immunoSEQ multiplex PCR, and TCRdb kept only the in-frame ones, dropping some. The table lists 11,000 to 15,000 clones, 80% to 85% of them singletons. The sample here was unsorted PBMCs, taken 1.8 years before starting antiretroviral therapy. The receptors originated from a woman aged 40 to 49 with HIV.

The chain couples TRBV18 to TRBJ2-2; D is unresolved. Germline loops: CDR1 KGHSH, CDR2 LQKENI. V was trimmed by 6 bases and J by 8 bases, leaving 13 bases between them. The length of the CDR3 is 13 residues. The CDR3 sequence is CASSRRHPGELFF. CDR3 coding DNA: TGTGCCAGCTCTCGCAGACATCCGGGGGAGCTGTTTTTT.

A few counts support this clone. CDR3 in DNA: TGTGCCAGCAGTTTACGAGAGAAACTTCGCACAGATACGCAGTATTTT. Protein: CASSLREKLRTDTQYF. The chain uses TRBV27 and TRBJ2-3; D not certain. The CDR3 extends over 16 amino acids. Per the germline V gene, CDR1 is MNHEY and CDR2 is SMNVEV (reference sequence). Trimming removed 2 bases from V and 1 base from J, with 13 bases in between.

The CDR3 reads CASSLYRTYNEQFF. The CDR3 nucleotides read TGTGCCAGCAGTTTATATCGGACCTACAATGAGCAGTTCTTC. The chain employs TRBV27 and TRBJ2-1; no clear D gene. Germline loops: CDR1 MNHEY, CDR2 SMNVEV (reference sequence). This CDR3 has 14 amino acids. Trimming took 1 base from V and 2 from J, leaving 6 bases between them.

The rearrangement uses TRBV19 and TRBJ2-3; 7 positions match TRBD2. The germline V gene has CDR1 LNHDA and CDR2 SQIVND (reference sequence). The CDR3 is made up of 15 amino acids. The V gene end was trimmed by 6 bases and the J gene end by 0 bases; junction bases not matched to a gene: 6. The CDR3 DNA sequence: TGTGCCAGTAGCCACTGGCGGGAGAGCACAGATACGCAGTATTTT. Its protein is CASSHWRESTDTQYF.

J is TRBJ2-3 and V is TRBV5-1, with D maybe TRBD1 (5 bases). Germline CDR1 and CDR2: SGHRS and YFSETQ. The CDR3 length is 15 residues. Trimming took 2 bases from V and 1 from J, leaving 11 bases between them. CDR3 coding DNA: TGCGCCAGCAGCTTAAGGTCAGGGCGCACAGATACGCAGTATTTT. Amino acid sequence: CASSLRSGRTDTQYF.

This clone was counted only a few times. The J gene is TRBJ2-3, the V gene TRBV5-1; TRBD2 matches 13 bases. This CDR3 is 16 amino acids long. The V and J ends lost 5 bases and 2 bases, in that order; junction bases with no gene match: 5. Germline V gives CDR1 SGHRS, CDR2 YFSETQ. The CDR3 nucleotides are TGCGCCAGCAGAAGGACTAGCGGGAGCCTCACAGATACGCAGTATTTT. As protein: CASRRTSGSLTDTQYF.

Only a few counts were recorded for this clone. The rearrangement uses TRBV4-1 and TRBJ2-7, with a possible D match to TRBD2 (6 bases). The CDR3 sequence is 15 residues long. Germline CDR1 MGHRA, CDR2 YSYEKL. V was cut by 3 bases and J by 2 bases, with 14 bases left in between. The CDR3 spells CASSQVTGETYEQYF. CDR3 in DNA: TGCGCCAGCAGCCAGGTAACGGGGGAAACCTACGAGCAGTACTTC.

This chain's CDR3 is CASRGGAGYEQYF. The CDR3 coding sequence is TGCGCCAGCAGGGGTGGGGCGGGCTACGAGCAGTACTTC. This chain joins TRBV5-1 and TRBJ2-7; tentatively, D is TRBD1 or TRBD2 (5 bases each). The length of the CDR3 is 13 residues. Germline V gene data show CDR1 as SGHRS and CDR2 as YFSETQ. The V end was cut by 5 bases, the J end by 3 bases, with 12 bases between.

This chain links TRBV6-1 with TRBJ2-2; the D gene is possibly TRBD1 (6 bases). Germline CDR1 reads MNHNS; CDR2 reads SASEGT. The V and J ends lost 2 bases and 4 bases respectively, with 8 bases between them. The CDR3 length is 14 residues. The CDR3 here is CASSEQGFTGELFF. CDR3 nucleotide sequence: TGTGCCAGCAGTGAACAGGGGTTCACCGGGGAGCTGTTTTTT.

V usage is TRBV7-9 and J usage is TRBJ2-7; 7 bases agree with TRBD2. After removal of 0 bases from V and 0 bases from J, the junction contained 5 bases not matched to a gene. The CDR3 extends over 16 amino acids. Germline CDR1 reads SEHNR; CDR2 reads FQNEAQ (reference sequence). CDR3 region: CASSLAYGGSSYEQYF. DNA of the CDR3: TGTGCCAGCAGCTTAGCGTACGGGGGGAGCTCCTACGAGCAGTACTTC.

The rearrangement joins TRBV5-1 to TRBJ2-2, with unresolved D. Trimming removed 6 bases from V and 8 bases from J, with 11 bases in between. CDR3 size: 12 residues. The V gene's germline CDR1 is SGHRS and CDR2 YFSETQ. The CDR3 loop reads CASTLGFGELFF. Here the CDR3 DNA reads TGCGCCAGCACCCTGGGTTTTGGGGAGCTGTTTTTT.

The V and J genes are TRBV14 and TRBJ2-2, with 7 bases identical to TRBD2. Germline CDR1 is SGHDN and CDR2 is FVKESK. This CDR3 has 15 residues. J lost 5 bases, V lost 3 bases, and 6 bases had no gene match. The chain's CDR3 is CASSQVGGPTGELFF. The CDR3, as DNA: TGTGCCAGCAGCCAGGTGGGAGGGCCGACCGGGGAGCTGTTTTTT.

This clone was recorded a few times. The chain combines TRBV7-9 with TRBJ1-1; TRBD1 is a possible D gene (5 bases). This CDR3 contains 14 residues. Germline-derived CDR1 and CDR2 are SEHNR and FQNEAQ (reference sequence). The V gene lost 7 bases and the J gene lost 1 base, with 13 bases spanning the gap. The CDR3 DNA reads as TGTGCCAGCACCTCCTGGGGGGAGAACACTGAAGCTTTCTTT. It codes for CASTSWGENTEAFF.

The genes are TRBV5-1 and TRBJ2-7; D is perhaps TRBD2 (6 bases). V dropped 0 bases and J dropped 4 bases, with 11 bases sitting between them. Germline CDR1 and CDR2: SGHRS and YFSETQ. The CDR3 totals 14 residues. The CDR3 here is CASSLGRETYEQYF. The CDR3, as DNA: TGCGCCAGCAGCTTGGGACGGGAGACATACGAGCAGTACTTC.

This clone was counted a single time. This chain uses TRBV7-9 with TRBJ2-1; D may be TRBD2 (6 bases). The CDR3 is 16 residues long. Germline assignment: CDR1 SEHNR and CDR2 FQNEAQ (reference sequence). V gave up 6 bases and J gave up 6 bases, with 21 bases separating them. The CDR3 loop is CASSSRRGLPLNEQFF. The CDR3 coding sequence is TGTGCCAGCAGTTCCCGTAGGGGACTTCCCCTCAATGAGCAGTTCTTC.

The chain is built from TRBV18 and TRBJ1-2; D is possibly TRBD1 (5 bases). This CDR3 has 13 residues. V was clipped by 2 bases and J by 5 bases, with 9 bases between them. Germline CDR1 is KGHSH and CDR2 is LQKENI. CDR3 DNA sequence: TGTGCCAGCTCACCAGGCAGGGAGTATGGCTACACCTTC. Translation gives CASSPGREYGYTF.

The chain employs TRBV10-3 and TRBJ2-5; D call uncertain. CDR1 is ENHRY, CDR2 SYGVKD, per germline. The CDR3 loop spans 13 amino acids. The V end lost 5 bases, the J end lost 2 bases, and 9 bases lay between the germline ends. Written as DNA, the CDR3 is TGTGCCATCAGTTCGGGCCTTCAAGAGACCCAGTACTTC. Residues: CAISSGLQETQYF.

The rearrangement joins TRBV4-1 to TRBJ1-2; D gene uncertain. Per germline, CDR1 MGHRA and CDR2 YSYEKL. CDR3 length: 14 residues. Trimming removed 1 base at V and 3 bases at J, with 9 bases between. CDR3 protein: CASSQGHFDYGYTF. The CDR3 nucleotides read TGCGCCAGCAGCCAAGGACATTTTGACTATGGCTACACCTTC.

The rearrangement links TRBV7-9 to TRBJ2-7; TRBD1 aligns across 7 bases. J gave up 5 bases and V 6 bases, and 4 bases lay outside the gene matches. The CDR3 extends over 12 amino acids. Germline CDR1 is SEHNR and CDR2 is FQNEAQ (reference sequence). The CDR3 region has the DNA TGTGCCAGCAGTTATGACAGGGACGAGCAGTACTTC. Amino acid sequence: CASSYDRDEQYF.

The chain recombines TRBV19 with TRBJ2-7; D gene ambiguous. CDR3 length: 12 residues. Trimming took off 7 bases at V and 2 bases at J, with 9 bases between the two ends. CDR1 and CDR2 (germline): LNHDA, SQIVND (reference sequence). In DNA, the CDR3 is TGTGCCAGTACAGAGGTCACCTACGAGCAGTACTTC. Residues: CASTEVTYEQYF.

This clone was found once. V usage is TRBV6-5 and J usage is TRBJ1-2, with TRBD1 as a possible D gene (5 bases). Between the trimmed V and J ends, which lost 5 bases and 8 bases, there was a span of 18 bases. Germline V gene sequence: CDR1 MNHEY, CDR2 SVGAGI. The CDR3 runs 14 residues. The CDR3 reads CASSTRDRSWGYTF. The CDR3 DNA reads TGTGCCAGCAGTACCCGGGACCGCTCTTGGGGCTACACCTTC.